This T cell receptor beta chain was profiled in a study of T cells in Graves' hyperthyroidism and ophthalmopathy. Points on this clonotype: Its antigen is currently unknown.

Overall study results and limits: The majority of expanded thyroid clonotypes above 0.001 also appeared in blood.

Germline V CDR1 and CDR2: PRHDT, FYEKMQ (reference sequence). CDR3 length: 15 residues. V shed 5 bases and J 4 bases; nucleotides not matched to a gene: 8. Amplification targeted TCR beta CDR3 regions from RNA transcripts. Initially, a first-round RT-PCR of the TCR CDR3 employed the HTBI primer set. Each CDR3 protein gets one entry after TCRdb re-called the multiplex PCR reads with MiXCR. The data show about 590,000 distinct CDR3 sequences, around a sixth seen once. The study enrolled patients aged 18 to 65 with newly diagnosed hyperthyroidism of under 2 months' duration. An approximately 10 ml volume of fresh peripheral blood provided the PBMCs.

The sequence was collected from a woman between 25 and 40 years old with Graves' hyperthyroidism. V gene TRBV13 combines with J gene TRBJ2-1; the match to TRBD2 covers 7 bases. Sequenced: blood. As DNA, the CDR3 is TGTGCCAGCAGCCTCAGGGTTAGCGGGTACAATGAGCAGTTCTTC. Its translation: CASSLRVSGYNEQFF. Full variable domain (missing parts from reference TRBV13 and TRBJ2-1): AAGVIQSPRHLIKEKRETATLKCYPIPRHDTVYWYQQGPGQDPQFLISFYEKMQSDKGSIPDRFSAQQFSDYHSELNMSSLELGDSALYFCASSLRVSGYNEQFFGPGTRLTVL.